Listed below are T cell receptor beta chains from one sample, sequenced in a study of identifying expanded T cells in peripheral blood. Assay used: immunoSEQ multiplex PCR; TCRdb lists only in-frame clones, some missing. Of fewer than 85,000 clones listed, 84% are singletons. The sample comprised blood. The receptors derive from a person between 18 and 69 years old in good health. The CDR3 runs from the conserved cysteine through the conserved F or W. Each record gives: J gene, V gene, D gene, clone size, CDR3 DNA, CDR3 protein. D genes are given only for firm matches. Expanded clones get a size class; other rows say once, few or many, or leave the size out.

J gene: TRBJ2-3; V gene: TRBV5-5; D gene: -; clone size: -; CDR3 DNA: TGTGCCAGCAGTTCGGGGTTTATCACAGATACGCAGTATTTT; CDR3 protein: CASSSGFITDTQYF
J gene: TRBJ2-3; V gene: TRBV7-7; D gene: -; clone size: -; CDR3 DNA: TGTGCTAGCAGCTTAGCTCTAGCCACAGATACGCAGTATTTT; CDR3 protein: CASSLALATDTQYF
J gene: TRBJ1-3; V gene: TRBV6-1; D gene: TRBD1; clone size: -; CDR3 DNA: TGTGCCAGCACGCGGGACAGGGCCTCTGGAAACACCATATATTTT; CDR3 protein: CASTRDRASGNTIYF
J gene: TRBJ1-1; V gene: TRBV7-6; D gene: TRBD1; clone size: once; CDR3 DNA: TGTGCCAGCAGCATGGGACAGGGGGCTTCTGAAGCTTTCTTT; CDR3 protein: CASSMGQGASEAFF
J gene: TRBJ1-3; V gene: TRBV5-4; D gene: -; clone size: -; CDR3 DNA: TGTGCCAGCAGCTTGGACAAGAGCTCTGGAAACACCATATATTTT; CDR3 protein: CASSLDKSSGNTIYF
J gene: TRBJ2-1; V gene: TRBV11-1; D gene: TRBD2; clone size: -; CDR3 DNA: TGTGCCAGCAGCGCCTCTAGCGGAATCTCCTACAATGAGCAGTTCTTC; CDR3 protein: CASSASSGISYNEQFF
J gene: TRBJ2-7; V gene: TRBV4-3; D gene: TRBD1; clone size: -; CDR3 DNA: TGCGCCAGCAGCCCGACAGGGGGAGGCGAGCAGTACTTC; CDR3 protein: CASSPTGGGEQYF
J gene: TRBJ2-5; V gene: TRBV14; D gene: -; clone size: once; CDR3 DNA: TGTGCCAGCAGGTCATTGGTCCAAGAGACCCAGTACTTC; CDR3 protein: CASRSLVQETQYF
J gene: TRBJ2-7; V gene: TRBV28; D gene: TRBD2; clone size: few; CDR3 DNA: TGTGCCAGCAGCATAGCGGGAGGGCGGGACGAGCAGTACTTC; CDR3 protein: CASSIAGGRDEQYF
J gene: TRBJ1-2; V gene: TRBV4-3; D gene: -; clone size: -; CDR3 DNA: TGCGCCAGCAGCCAAGAACTGAGTATGCGCTTTGGCTACACCTTC; CDR3 protein: CASSQELSMRFGYTF